The rows below give T cell receptor beta chains drawn from one sample of a study of identical twins. One entry per CDR3 protein, called by TCRdb with MiXCR from the 5' RACE reads. Here the sample spans about 690,000 distinct CDR3 sequences, around 21% being singletons. These data are also associated with another study on T cells expressing NK-cell markers.

Sequencing was carried out using PBMCs. These receptors originate from a woman under 30 in good health. The CDR3 runs from the conserved cysteine through the conserved F or W. D genes are given only for firm matches. Where a row states a size, it is once, few, many or the class of an expanded clone; other rows omit it.

j_call: TRBJ2-7
v_call: TRBV29-1
clone_size: few
d_call: .
cdr3_nt: TGCAGCGTGAGGGCTACTCTTTTCTCCTACGAGCAGTACTTC
cdr3_aa: CSVRATLFSYEQYF

j_call: TRBJ2-7
v_call: TRBV6-1
clone_size: few
d_call: .
cdr3_nt: TGTGCCAGCAGCCAGACAGGTACTTCCTACGAGCAGTACTTC
cdr3_aa: CASSQTGTSYEQYF

j_call: TRBJ1-5
v_call: TRBV6-1
clone_size: few
d_call: .
cdr3_nt: TGTGCCAGCAGTAGAGTGATAGACCAGCCCCAGCATTTT
cdr3_aa: CASSRVIDQPQHF

j_call: TRBJ1-6
v_call: TRBV10-3
clone_size: .
d_call: TRBD1
cdr3_nt: TGTGCCAGCGAACCGGGACAGGGACGATCACCCCTCCACTTT
cdr3_aa: CASEPGQGRSPLHF

j_call: TRBJ2-1
v_call: TRBV29-1
clone_size: many
d_call: .
cdr3_nt: TGCAGCGTCGAGAGAGACAATGAGCAGTTCTTC
cdr3_aa: CSVERDNEQFF

j_call: TRBJ1-1
v_call: TRBV12-3/TRBV12-4
clone_size: few
d_call: .
cdr3_nt: TGTGCCAGCAGTTCTGGGCCCGGGGGAGGGCGAACTGAAGCTTTCTTT
cdr3_aa: CASSSGPGGGRTEAFF

j_call: TRBJ2-3
v_call: TRBV29-1
clone_size: .
d_call: .
cdr3_nt: TGCAGCGGTTCCAAGTACAGGAACACAGATACGCAGTATTTT
cdr3_aa: CSGSKYRNTDTQYF

j_call: TRBJ2-3
v_call: TRBV27
clone_size: .
d_call: .
cdr3_nt: TGTGCCAGCAGTGCCCAACAGGGAGTGGGTTATACGCAGTATTTT
cdr3_aa: CASSAQQGVGYTQYF

j_call: TRBJ1-4
v_call: TRBV12-3/TRBV12-4
clone_size: few
d_call: .
cdr3_nt: TGTGCCAGCAGTTTATTGGACAGACGCGAAAAACTGTTTTTT
cdr3_aa: CASSLLDRREKLFF

j_call: TRBJ2-3
v_call: TRBV4-1
clone_size: few
d_call: TRBD2
cdr3_nt: TGCGCCAGCAGCCATCCCGGGGGGGGCGCCCGCACAGATACGCAGTATTTT
cdr3_aa: CASSHPGGGARTDTQYF

j_call: TRBJ2-6
v_call: TRBV20-1
clone_size: .
d_call: .
cdr3_nt: TGCAGTGCTAGAGATTTCCGGGTAAACGTCCTGACTTTC
cdr3_aa: CSARDFRVNVLTF

j_call: TRBJ1-1
v_call: TRBV10-3
clone_size: few
d_call: .
cdr3_nt: TGTGCCATCAGTGAGCCGGTGGGTAAGAACACTGAAGCTTTCTTT
cdr3_aa: CAISEPVGKNTEAFF

j_call: TRBJ1-2
v_call: TRBV5-1
clone_size: many
d_call: TRBD1
cdr3_nt: TGCGCCAGCAGCGGGGACAGTTATGGCTACACCTTC
cdr3_aa: CASSGDSYGYTF

j_call: TRBJ2-4
v_call: TRBV10-3
clone_size: many
d_call: .
cdr3_nt: TGTGCCATCAGCCCTCAGCTAGCCAAAAACATTCAGTACTTC
cdr3_aa: CAISPQLAKNIQYF

j_call: TRBJ2-1
v_call: TRBV20-1
clone_size: few
d_call: TRBD1
cdr3_nt: TGCAGTGCTAGAGATCGATCAGGGGGCCATGAGCAGTTCTTC
cdr3_aa: CSARDRSGGHEQFF

j_call: TRBJ2-7
v_call: TRBV20-1
clone_size: few
d_call: .
cdr3_nt: TGCAGTGCTAGAACTTTTGGTACGACCGACTACGAGCAGTACTTC
cdr3_aa: CSARTFGTTDYEQYF

j_call: TRBJ2-5
v_call: TRBV20-1
clone_size: many
d_call: .
cdr3_nt: TGCAGTGCTAGTGGGGAGACCCAGTACTTC
cdr3_aa: CSASGETQYF

j_call: TRBJ2-5
v_call: TRBV5-1
clone_size: .
d_call: .
cdr3_nt: TGCGCCAGCAGCTTTATGGCTATAGGACTGCCTGGGGAGACCCAGTACTTC
cdr3_aa: CASSFMAIGLPGETQYF

j_call: TRBJ1-6
v_call: TRBV7-2
clone_size: many
d_call: .
cdr3_nt: TGTGCCAGCAGCCTACATGGGTCACCCCTCCACTTT
cdr3_aa: CASSLHGSPLHF

j_call: TRBJ1-5
v_call: TRBV20-1
clone_size: few
d_call: TRBD1
cdr3_nt: TGCAGTGCTAGAGATCGTAGGACAGGGGATACTCAGCCCCAGCATTTT
cdr3_aa: CSARDRRTGDTQPQHF

j_call: TRBJ2-7
v_call: TRBV12-3/TRBV12-4
clone_size: few
d_call: TRBD1
cdr3_nt: TGTGCCAGCAGTCCGCGAATTACAGGGGGCTACGAGCAGTACTTC
cdr3_aa: CASSPRITGGYEQYF

j_call: TRBJ2-1
v_call: TRBV6-5
clone_size: once
d_call: .
cdr3_nt: TGTGCCAGCAGTTACCCGCAGGGTGAGCAGTTCTTC
cdr3_aa: CASSYPQGEQFF

j_call: TRBJ2-1
v_call: TRBV20-1
clone_size: .
d_call: .
cdr3_nt: TGCAGTGCTAGAGATCGGGCCGGTTACAATGAGCAGTTCTTC
cdr3_aa: CSARDRAGYNEQFF

j_call: TRBJ2-7
v_call: TRBV9
clone_size: .
d_call: .
cdr3_nt: TGTGCCAGCACCTTAGGCTCCAGCTCCTACGAGCAGTACTTC
cdr3_aa: CASTLGSSSYEQYF

j_call: TRBJ1-1
v_call: TRBV20-1
clone_size: few
d_call: .
cdr3_nt: TGCAGTGCTAAAAAACACACTGAAGCTTTCTTT
cdr3_aa: CSAKKHTEAFF

j_call: TRBJ2-7
v_call: TRBV29-1
clone_size: few
d_call: .
cdr3_nt: TGCAGCGTTGACCCCGGAACAGGGCTAGAGCAGTACTTC
cdr3_aa: CSVDPGTGLEQYF

j_call: TRBJ2-3
v_call: TRBV7-9
clone_size: few
d_call: TRBD2
cdr3_nt: TGTGCCAGCAGCCCCCGTGGAAGCGGGAGTCCAGATACGCAGTATTTT
cdr3_aa: CASSPRGSGSPDTQYF

j_call: TRBJ2-7
v_call: TRBV4-3
clone_size: .
d_call: .
cdr3_nt: TGCGCCAGCAGCCCTCCGTTGGACTATTCCTACGAGCAGTACTTC
cdr3_aa: CASSPPLDYSYEQYF

j_call: TRBJ2-5
v_call: TRBV29-1
clone_size: many
d_call: .
cdr3_nt: TGCAGCGTTGTATGGGTGGGTCGCCAAGAGACCCAGTACTTC
cdr3_aa: CSVVWVGRQETQYF

j_call: TRBJ2-5
v_call: TRBV20-1
clone_size: .
d_call: TRBD2
cdr3_nt: TGCAGTGCCGTCCGGGGAGGGCTGAGGCAAGAGACCCAGTACTTC
cdr3_aa: CSAVRGGLRQETQYF

j_call: TRBJ1-1
v_call: TRBV2
clone_size: many
d_call: .
cdr3_nt: TGTGCCAGCAGGGCCGACGGACTGAACACTGAAGCTTTCTTT
cdr3_aa: CASRADGLNTEAFF

j_call: TRBJ2-1
v_call: TRBV7-8
clone_size: .
d_call: TRBD2
cdr3_nt: TGTGCCAGCAGCTTAAATAGCGGGAGTGCTTACAATGAGCAGTTCTTC
cdr3_aa: CASSLNSGSAYNEQFF

j_call: TRBJ2-3
v_call: TRBV12-3/TRBV12-4
clone_size: many
d_call: TRBD2
cdr3_nt: TGTGCCAGCAGTTCCGTTAGCGGGAGGGCAGATACGCAGTATTTT
cdr3_aa: CASSSVSGRADTQYF

j_call: TRBJ1-5
v_call: TRBV12-3/TRBV12-4
clone_size: .
d_call: TRBD1
cdr3_nt: TGTGCCAGCAGTTTGAAGGGACAGGGGGATCAGCCCCAGCATTTT
cdr3_aa: CASSLKGQGDQPQHF

j_call: TRBJ2-1
v_call: TRBV7-3
clone_size: .
d_call: .
cdr3_nt: TGTGCCAGCAGCTCCATACCGAAGAGCTCCTACAATGAGCAGTTCTTC
cdr3_aa: CASSSIPKSSYNEQFF

j_call: TRBJ2-1
v_call: TRBV12-3/TRBV12-4
clone_size: few
d_call: TRBD2
cdr3_nt: TGTGCCAGCAGTGCCTCTAGCGGGAGGCGCAATGAGCAGTTCTTC
cdr3_aa: CASSASSGRRNEQFF

j_call: TRBJ2-1
v_call: TRBV18
clone_size: .
d_call: .
cdr3_nt: TGTGCCAGCTCACCTGAGGGGACCTCCTACAATGAGCAGTTCTTC
cdr3_aa: CASSPEGTSYNEQFF

j_call: TRBJ2-1
v_call: TRBV7-2
clone_size: .
d_call: TRBD2
cdr3_nt: TGTGCCAGCAGCTCACCCCTAGCGGGGGGACCGGGCCGTGAGCAGTTCTTC
cdr3_aa: CASSSPLAGGPGREQFF

j_call: TRBJ2-7
v_call: TRBV18
clone_size: .
d_call: .
cdr3_nt: TGTGCCAGCTCACCTTCCAGTAGCGAAAGTACTTCCTTC
cdr3_aa: CASSPSSSESTSF

j_call: TRBJ2-1
v_call: TRBV6-2/TRBV6-3
clone_size: few
d_call: TRBD2
cdr3_nt: TGTGCCAGCCGTCGAGCGGGAGTCTACAATGAGCAGTTCTTC
cdr3_aa: CASRRAGVYNEQFF

j_call: TRBJ2-5
v_call: TRBV20-1
clone_size: many
d_call: .
cdr3_nt: TGCAGTGCTAGATCCCCAGAACAAGAGACCCAGTACTTC
cdr3_aa: CSARSPEQETQYF

j_call: TRBJ2-5
v_call: TRBV7-9
clone_size: .
d_call: TRBD2
cdr3_nt: TGTGCCAGCGTCGAGCTAGCGGGGGTTCGGGAGACCCAGTACTTC
cdr3_aa: CASVELAGVRETQYF

j_call: TRBJ1-4
v_call: TRBV20-1
clone_size: .
d_call: .
cdr3_nt: TGCAGTGCCACTCCCGATTTACGGCCAACTAATGAAAAACTGTTTTTT
cdr3_aa: CSATPDLRPTNEKLFF

j_call: TRBJ2-4
v_call: TRBV10-2
clone_size: .
d_call: TRBD1
cdr3_nt: TGCGCCAGCAGGGGACAGGGGGAAAACATTCAGTACTTC
cdr3_aa: CASRGQGENIQYF